The source of this T cell receptor (beta chain) is a study of patients and donors after allogeneic stem cell transplantation. One entry per CDR3 protein results from TCRdb running MiXCR on the RT-PCR reads. The sample includes roughly 250,000 distinct CDR3 sequences, roughly 14% of them seen just once. This CDR3 spans 10 amino acids. Trimming cost V 4 bases and J 3 bases, with 4 bases left between them. CDR1 is SQVTM and CDR2 is ANQGSEA in the germline V gene. This clonotype was obtained from a human donor who was either an allogeneic HSCT recipient or a stem cell or donor lymphocyte infusion donor (not recorded which). It is not recorded whose cells these are; they may come from a transplant donor. Source material: blood, either unsorted or a sorted T cell fraction (not recorded which). The genes are TRBV29-1 and TRBJ2-7; the D is unclear. CDR3 loop: CSVGSYEQYF. The CDR3 nucleotides are TGCAGCGTTGGAAGCTACGAGCAGTACTTC.